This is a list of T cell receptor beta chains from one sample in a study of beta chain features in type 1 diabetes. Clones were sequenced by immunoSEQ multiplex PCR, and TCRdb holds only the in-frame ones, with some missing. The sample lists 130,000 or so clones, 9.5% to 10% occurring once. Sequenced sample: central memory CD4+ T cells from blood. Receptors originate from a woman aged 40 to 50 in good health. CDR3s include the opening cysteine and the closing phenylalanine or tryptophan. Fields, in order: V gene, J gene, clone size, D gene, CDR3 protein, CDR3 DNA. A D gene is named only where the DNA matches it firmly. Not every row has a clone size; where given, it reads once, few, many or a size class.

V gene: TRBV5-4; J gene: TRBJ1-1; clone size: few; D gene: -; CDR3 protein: CASSFPDRPMNTEAFF; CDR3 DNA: TGTGCCAGCAGCTTCCCGGACAGACCCATGAACACTGAAGCTTTCTTT
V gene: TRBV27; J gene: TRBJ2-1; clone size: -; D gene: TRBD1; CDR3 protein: CASSRDRSYNEQFF; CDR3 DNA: TGTGCCAGCAGCCGGGACAGATCCTACAATGAGCAGTTCTTC
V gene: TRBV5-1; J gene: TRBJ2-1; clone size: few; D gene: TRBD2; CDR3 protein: CASSFSAGAYNEQFF; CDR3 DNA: TGCGCCAGCAGCTTCTCAGCGGGGGCTTACAATGAGCAGTTCTTC
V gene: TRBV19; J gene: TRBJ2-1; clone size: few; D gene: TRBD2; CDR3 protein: CASSIGGTSAYNEQFF; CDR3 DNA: TGTGCCAGTAGTATAGGGGGGACTAGCGCGTACAATGAGCAGTTCTTC
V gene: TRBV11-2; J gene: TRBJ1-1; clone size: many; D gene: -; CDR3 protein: CASSLGGVPEAFF; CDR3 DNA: TGTGCCAGCAGCTTGGGAGGGGTTCCTGAAGCTTTCTTT
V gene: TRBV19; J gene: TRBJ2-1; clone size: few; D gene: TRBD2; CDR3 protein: CASTVTTSSYNEQFF; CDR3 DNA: TGTGCCAGTACCGTTACGACTAGCTCTTACAATGAGCAGTTCTTC
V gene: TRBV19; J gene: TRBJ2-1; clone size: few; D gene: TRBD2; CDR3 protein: CASSSGGTTYNEQFF; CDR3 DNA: TGTGCCAGTAGTAGCGGGGGGACTACCTACAATGAGCAGTTCTTC
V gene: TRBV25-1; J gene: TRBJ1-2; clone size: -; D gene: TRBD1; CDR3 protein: CASSETAGGGGGYTF; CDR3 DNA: TGTGCCAGCAGTGAAACGGCAGGGGGAGGTGGCGGCTACACCTTC
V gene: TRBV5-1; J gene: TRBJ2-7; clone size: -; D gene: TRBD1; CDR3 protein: CASSLGAGTGSDEQYF; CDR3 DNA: TGCGCCAGCAGCTTGGGAGCCGGGACAGGGAGCGACGAGCAGTACTTC
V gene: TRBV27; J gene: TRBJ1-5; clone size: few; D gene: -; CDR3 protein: CASSLGGYQPQHF; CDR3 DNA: TGTGCCAGCAGTTTGGGGGGGTATCAGCCCCAGCATTTT
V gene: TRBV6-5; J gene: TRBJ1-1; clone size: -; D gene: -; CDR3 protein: CASSLQGNTEAFF; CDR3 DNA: TGTGCCAGCAGCCTACAGGGGAACACTGAAGCTTTCTTT
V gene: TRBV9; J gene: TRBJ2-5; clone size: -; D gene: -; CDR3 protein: CASSHSDGGETQYF; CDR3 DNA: TGTGCCAGCAGCCATTCGGACGGAGGAGAGACCCAGTACTTC
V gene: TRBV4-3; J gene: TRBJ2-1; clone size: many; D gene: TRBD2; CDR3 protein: CASSRGELAGGDNEQFF; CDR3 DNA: TGCGCCAGCAGCCGCGGTGAACTAGCGGGGGGCGACAATGAGCAGTTCTTC
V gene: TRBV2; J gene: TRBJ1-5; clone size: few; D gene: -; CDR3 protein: CASSKRQRQHF; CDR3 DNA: TGTGCCAGCAGTAAGCGACAGAGACAGCATTTT
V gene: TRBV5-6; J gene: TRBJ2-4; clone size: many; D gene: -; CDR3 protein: CASSPGGTKNIQYF; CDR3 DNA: TGTGCCAGCAGCCCCGGCGGGACCAAAAACATTCAGTACTTC
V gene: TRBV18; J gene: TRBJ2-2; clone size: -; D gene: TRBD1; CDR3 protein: CASSPRDRELTGELFF; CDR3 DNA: TGTGCCAGCTCACCAAGGGACAGGGAGCTTACCGGGGAGCTGTTTTTT
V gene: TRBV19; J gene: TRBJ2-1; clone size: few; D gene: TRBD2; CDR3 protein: CASSITSGGNYNEQFF; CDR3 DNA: TGTGCCAGTAGTATAACTAGCGGGGGGAATTACAATGAGCAGTTCTTC
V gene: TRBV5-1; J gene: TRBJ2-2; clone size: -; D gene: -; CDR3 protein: CASSLGLQVTGELFF; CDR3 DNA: TGCGCCAGCAGCTTGGGATTACAGGTCACCGGGGAGCTGTTTTTT
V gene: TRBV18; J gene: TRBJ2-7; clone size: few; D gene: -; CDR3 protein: CASSLGGTFTYEQYF; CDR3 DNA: TGTGCCAGCTCTTTGGGTGGGACTTTCACCTACGAGCAGTACTTC
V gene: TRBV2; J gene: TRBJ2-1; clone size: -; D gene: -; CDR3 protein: CASSARQNEQFF; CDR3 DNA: TGTGCCAGCAGTGCTCGACAGAATGAGCAGTTCTTC
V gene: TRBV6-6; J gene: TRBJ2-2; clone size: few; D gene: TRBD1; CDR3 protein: CASSPGQGRAGELFF; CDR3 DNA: TGTGCCAGCAGTCCCGGACAGGGAAGGGCCGGGGAGCTGTTTTTT
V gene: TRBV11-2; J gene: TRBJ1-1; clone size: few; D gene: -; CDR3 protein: CASSRDTLNTEAFF; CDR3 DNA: TGTGCCAGCAGCCGGGACACACTTAACACTGAAGCTTTCTTT
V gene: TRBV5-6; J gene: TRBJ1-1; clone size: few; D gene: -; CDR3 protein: CASSFFSRGTEAFF; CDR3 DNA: TGTGCCAGCAGCTTTTTTAGCAGGGGCACTGAAGCTTTCTTT
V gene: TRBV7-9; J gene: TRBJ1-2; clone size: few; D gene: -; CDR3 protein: CASSLAMPAEGYTF; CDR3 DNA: TGTGCCAGCAGCTTAGCGATGCCCGCGGAGGGCTACACCTTC
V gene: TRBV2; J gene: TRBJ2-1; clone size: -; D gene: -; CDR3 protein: CASRWGGSNDEQFF; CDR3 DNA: TGTGCCAGCAGGTGGGGGGGCAGCAACGATGAGCAGTTCTTC
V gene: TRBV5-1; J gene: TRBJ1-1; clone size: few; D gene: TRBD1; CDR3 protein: CASSDGQGMTTFF; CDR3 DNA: TGCGCCAGCAGCGACGGACAGGGGATGACAACTTTCTTT
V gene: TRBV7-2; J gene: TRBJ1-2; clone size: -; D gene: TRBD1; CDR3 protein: CASSTRGTGLRGDYGYTF; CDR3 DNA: TGTGCCAGCAGCACACGCGGGACAGGGCTCCGCGGTGACTATGGCTACACCTTC
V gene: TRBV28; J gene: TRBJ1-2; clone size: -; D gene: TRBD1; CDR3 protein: CASTQVGQGGPRSYTF; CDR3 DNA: TGTGCCAGCACCCAAGTGGGACAGGGAGGGCCGAGAAGCTACACCTTC
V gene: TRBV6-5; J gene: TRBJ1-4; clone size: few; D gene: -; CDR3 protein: CASSYSTGKLFF; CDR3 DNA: TGTGCCAGCAGTTACTCGACTGGAAAACTGTTTTTT
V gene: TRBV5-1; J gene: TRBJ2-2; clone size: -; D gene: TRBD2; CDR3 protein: CASSLAPSGASTTGELFF; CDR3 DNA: TGCGCCAGCAGCTTGGCGCCTAGCGGGGCCTCTACGACCGGGGAGCTGTTTTTT
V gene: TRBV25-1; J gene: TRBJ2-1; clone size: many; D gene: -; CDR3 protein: CASSESGGAGTSRNEQFF; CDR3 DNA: TGTGCCAGCAGTGAAAGTGGGGGGGCGGGTACCTCTCGGAATGAGCAGTTCTTC
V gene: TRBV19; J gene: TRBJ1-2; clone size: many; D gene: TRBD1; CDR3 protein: CASSPSDRVGGYTF; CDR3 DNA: TGTGCCAGTAGTCCCTCTGACAGGGTAGGCGGCTACACCTTC
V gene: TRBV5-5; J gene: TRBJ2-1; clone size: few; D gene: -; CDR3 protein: CASSSETVYNEQFF; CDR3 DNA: TGTGCCAGCAGCTCTGAGACAGTCTACAATGAGCAGTTCTTC
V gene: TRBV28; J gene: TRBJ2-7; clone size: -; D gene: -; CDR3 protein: CASSPPLHEQYF; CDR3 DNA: TGTGCCAGCAGTCCCCCCCTCCACGAGCAGTACTTC
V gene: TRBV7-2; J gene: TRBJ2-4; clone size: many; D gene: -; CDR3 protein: CASSRPRGLAKNIQYF; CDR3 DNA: TGTGCCAGCAGCCGCCCCAGGGGCTTAGCCAAAAACATTCAGTACTTC
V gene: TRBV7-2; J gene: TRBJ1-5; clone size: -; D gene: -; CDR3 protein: CASSLVMGGSQPQHF; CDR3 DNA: TGTGCCAGCAGCTTAGTTATGGGGGGAAGTCAGCCCCAGCATTTT
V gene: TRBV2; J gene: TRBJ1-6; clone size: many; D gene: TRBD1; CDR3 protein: CASRSLTGDNPPLHF; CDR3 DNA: TGTGCCAGCAGATCCCTGACAGGGGATAATCCCCCCCTCCACTTT
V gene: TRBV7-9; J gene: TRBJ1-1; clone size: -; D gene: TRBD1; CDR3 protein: CASSLANQGGAFF; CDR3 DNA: TGTGCCAGCAGCTTGGCCAATCAGGGGGGCGCTTTCTTT
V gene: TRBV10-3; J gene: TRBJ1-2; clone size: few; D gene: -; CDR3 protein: CAISESAGLRGYTF; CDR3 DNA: TGTGCCATCAGTGAGTCGGCGGGTCTGCGAGGCTACACCTTC
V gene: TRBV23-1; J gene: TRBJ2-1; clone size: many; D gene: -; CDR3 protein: CASSQSRSAQGEQFF; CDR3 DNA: TGCGCCAGCAGTCAATCTAGGTCGGCCCAGGGGGAGCAGTTCTTC
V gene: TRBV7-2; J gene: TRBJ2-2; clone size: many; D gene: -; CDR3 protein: CASSLVLANTGELFF; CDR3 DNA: TGTGCCAGCAGCTTAGTACTAGCGAACACCGGGGAGCTGTTTTTT
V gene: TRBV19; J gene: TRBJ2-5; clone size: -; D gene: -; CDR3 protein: CASSIGHAGETQYF; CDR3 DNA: TGTGCCAGTAGTATTGGCCACGCGGGAGAGACCCAGTACTTC
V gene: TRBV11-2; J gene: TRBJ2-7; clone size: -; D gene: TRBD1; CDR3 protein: CASSRDRSGEQYF; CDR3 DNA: TGTGCCAGCAGCCGGGACAGGTCTGGGGAGCAGTACTTC
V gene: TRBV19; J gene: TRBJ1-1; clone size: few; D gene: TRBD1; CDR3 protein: CASSRQGLPVNTEAFF; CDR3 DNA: TGTGCCAGTAGTAGACAGGGTTTGCCCGTGAACACTGAAGCTTTCTTT
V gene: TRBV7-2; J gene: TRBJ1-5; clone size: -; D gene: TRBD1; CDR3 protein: CASSYRIQGGYSNQPQHF; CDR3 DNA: TGTGCCAGCAGCTACCGAATACAGGGGGGGTATAGCAATCAGCCCCAGCATTTT
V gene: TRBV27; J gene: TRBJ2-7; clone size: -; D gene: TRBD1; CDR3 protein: CASRKTGSDEQYF; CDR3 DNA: TGTGCCAGCCGAAAGACAGGGAGCGACGAGCAGTACTTC
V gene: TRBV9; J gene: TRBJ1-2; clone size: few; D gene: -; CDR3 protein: CASSVGKGGYGYTF; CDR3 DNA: TGTGCCAGCAGCGTAGGCAAAGGGGGCTATGGCTACACCTTC
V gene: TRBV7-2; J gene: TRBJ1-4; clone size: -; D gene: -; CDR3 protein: CASSLTMRNEKLFF; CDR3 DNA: TGTGCCAGCAGCTTGACCATGAGGAATGAAAAACTGTTTTTT
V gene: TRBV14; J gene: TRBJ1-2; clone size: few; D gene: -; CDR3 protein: CASSQDPRGNYGYTF; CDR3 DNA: TGTGCCAGCAGCCAAGATCCCAGGGGAAACTATGGCTACACCTTC
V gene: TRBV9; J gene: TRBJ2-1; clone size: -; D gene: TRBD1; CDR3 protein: CASSDRDRANEQFF; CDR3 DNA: TGTGCCAGCTCCGACCGGGACAGGGCCAATGAGCAGTTCTTC
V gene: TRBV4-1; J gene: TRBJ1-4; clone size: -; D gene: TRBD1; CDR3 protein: CASSHSGGGPGEKLFF; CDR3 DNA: TGCGCCAGCAGCCACTCAGGGGGAGGCCCGGGTGAAAAACTGTTTTTT
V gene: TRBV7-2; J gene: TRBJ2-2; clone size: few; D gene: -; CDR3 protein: CASSLARTINGELFF; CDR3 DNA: TGTGCCAGCAGCTTAGCCCGGACTATCAACGGGGAGCTGTTTTTT
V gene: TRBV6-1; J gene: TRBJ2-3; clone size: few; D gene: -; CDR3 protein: CASSDPPTRRTDTQYF; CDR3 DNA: TGTGCCAGCAGTGACCCCCCAACTAGGAGAACAGATACGCAGTATTTT
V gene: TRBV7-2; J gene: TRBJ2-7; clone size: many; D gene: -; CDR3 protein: CASKPGGSHEQYF; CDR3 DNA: TGTGCCAGCAAACCAGGGGGGAGCCACGAGCAGTACTTC